The clone carrying this T cell receptor (beta chain) is large by share. The antigen remains unidentified. Amplification of TRBV12-4/TRBJ1-2 clonotypes used adaptor-ligated barcode primers. TCRdb ran MiXCR on the multiplex PCR reads and lists one entry per CDR3 protein. This repertoire shows around 230 distinct CDR3 sequences, roughly 8.3% found once; its top ten account for roughly 50%. Memory CD4+ cells were defined as CD4+CD45RO+CD25-. Regarding the study as a whole: Tumor memory CD4+ T cell TCR gene usage clustered with blood and lymph node memory CD4+ cells and lymph node naive CD4+ cells. Tumor Treg TCRs overlapped most with tumor naive CD4+ cells.

With 6 bases removed from V and 7 bases from J, the gap between germline ends came to 24 bases. The length of the CDR3 is 16 residues. The receptor's source is a female donor with breast cancer. V gene TRBV12-3 or TRBV12-4 combines with J gene TRBJ1-2; possibly TRBD1 for D (5 bases). Material for sequencing was memory CD4+ T cells sorted from blood. The subset here: memory CD4+ T cells, CD4+CD45RO+CD25-. The chain's CDR3 is CASSRGYIRGYTGYTF. The CDR3 DNA sequence: TGTGCCAGCAGCAGAGGCTACATTAGGGGCTACACTGGCTACACCTTC.